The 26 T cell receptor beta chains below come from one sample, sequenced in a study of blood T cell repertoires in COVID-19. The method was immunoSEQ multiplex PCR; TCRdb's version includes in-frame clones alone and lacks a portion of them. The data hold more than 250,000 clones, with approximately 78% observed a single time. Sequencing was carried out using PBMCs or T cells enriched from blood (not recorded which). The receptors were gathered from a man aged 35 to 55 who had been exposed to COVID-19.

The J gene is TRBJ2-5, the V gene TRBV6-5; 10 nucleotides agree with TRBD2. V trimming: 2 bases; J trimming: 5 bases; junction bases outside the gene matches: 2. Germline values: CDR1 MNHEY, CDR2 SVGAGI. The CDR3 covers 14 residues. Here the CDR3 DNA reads TGTGCCAGCAGTTACGGGACTAGCGTGGAGACCCAGTACTTC. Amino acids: CASSYGTSVETQYF.

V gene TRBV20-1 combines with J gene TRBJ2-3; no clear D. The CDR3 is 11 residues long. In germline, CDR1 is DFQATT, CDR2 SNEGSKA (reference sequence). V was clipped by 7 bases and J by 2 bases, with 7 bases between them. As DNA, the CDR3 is TGCAGTGTTTATTCCACAGATACGCAGTATTTT. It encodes CSVYSTDTQYF.

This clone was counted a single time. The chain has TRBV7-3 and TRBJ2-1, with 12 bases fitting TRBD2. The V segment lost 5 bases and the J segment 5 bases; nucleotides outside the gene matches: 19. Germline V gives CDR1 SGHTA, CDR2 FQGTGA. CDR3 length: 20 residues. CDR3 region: CASSMTGRPKTSGGNNEQFF. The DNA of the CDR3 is TGTGCCAGCAGCATGACAGGGAGACCGAAGACTAGCGGGGGAAACAATGAGCAGTTCTTC.

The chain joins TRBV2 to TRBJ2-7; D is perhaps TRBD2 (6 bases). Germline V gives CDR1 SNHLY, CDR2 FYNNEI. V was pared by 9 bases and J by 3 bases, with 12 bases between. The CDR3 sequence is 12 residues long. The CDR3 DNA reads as TGTGCCAGGGGGCTCGGGGGCTACGAGCAGTACTTC. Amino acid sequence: CARGLGGYEQYF.

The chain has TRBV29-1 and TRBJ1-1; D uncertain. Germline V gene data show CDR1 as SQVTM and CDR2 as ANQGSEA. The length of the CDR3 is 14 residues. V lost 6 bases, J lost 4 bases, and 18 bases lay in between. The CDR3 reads CSVPVAGVGTEAFF. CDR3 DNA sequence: TGCAGCGTCCCCGTTGCGGGCGTGGGCACTGAAGCTTTCTTT.

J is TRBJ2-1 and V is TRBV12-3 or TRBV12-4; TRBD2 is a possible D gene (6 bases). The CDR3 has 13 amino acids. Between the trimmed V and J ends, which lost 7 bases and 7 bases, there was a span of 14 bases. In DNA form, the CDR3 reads TGTGCCAGCAATCACGGGGGTGAGAATGAGCAGTTCTTC. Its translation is CASNHGGENEQFF.

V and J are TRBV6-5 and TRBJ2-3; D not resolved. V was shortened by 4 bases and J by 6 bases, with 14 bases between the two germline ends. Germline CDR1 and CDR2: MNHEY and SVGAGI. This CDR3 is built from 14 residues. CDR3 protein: CASSSYRTRDTQYF. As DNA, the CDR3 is TGTGCCAGCAGTTCATACCGCACGAGGGATACGCAGTATTTT.

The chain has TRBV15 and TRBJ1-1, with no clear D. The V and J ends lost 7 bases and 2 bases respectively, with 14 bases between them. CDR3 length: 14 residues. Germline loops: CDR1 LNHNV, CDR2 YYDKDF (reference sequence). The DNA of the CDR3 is TGTGCCACCACCCCCCTTTACAGTAACACTGAAGCTTTCTTT. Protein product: CATTPLYSNTEAFF.

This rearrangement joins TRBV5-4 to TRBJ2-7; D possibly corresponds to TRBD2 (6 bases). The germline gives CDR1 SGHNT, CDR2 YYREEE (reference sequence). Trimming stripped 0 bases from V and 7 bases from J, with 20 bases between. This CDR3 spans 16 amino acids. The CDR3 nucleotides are TGTGCCAGCAGCTTGGCTCCTCCGGGGCGGGACCGGGAGCAGTACTTC. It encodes CASSLAPPGRDREQYF.

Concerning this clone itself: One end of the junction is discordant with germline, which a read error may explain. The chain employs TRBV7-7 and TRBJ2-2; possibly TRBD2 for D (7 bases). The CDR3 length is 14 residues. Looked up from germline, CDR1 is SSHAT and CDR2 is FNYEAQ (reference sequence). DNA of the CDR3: TGTGCTAGCAGCTTAGGGGGGGACACCGGGGAGCTGTTTTTT. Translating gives CASSLGGDTGELFF.

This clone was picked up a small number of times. The CDR3: CASSQEGSSTDTQYF. Written as DNA, the CDR3 is TGTGCCAGCAGCCAAGAAGGGAGTAGCACAGATACGCAGTATTTT. The chain combines TRBV4-2 with TRBJ2-3, with D possibly matching TRBD2 (5 bases). Per germline, CDR1 LGHNA and CDR2 YNFKEQ. V lost 0 bases and J lost 0, with 7 bases in between. The CDR3 is 15 amino acids.

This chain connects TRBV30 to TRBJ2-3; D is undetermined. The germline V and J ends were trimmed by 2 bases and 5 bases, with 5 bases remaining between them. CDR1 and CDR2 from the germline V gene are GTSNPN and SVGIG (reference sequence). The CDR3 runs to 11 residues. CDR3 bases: TGTGCCTGGAGTTTCGGAGATACGCAGTATTTT. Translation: CAWSFGDTQYF.

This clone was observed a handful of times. The CDR3 nucleotides are TGTGCCAGCAGGCCAAGAGGTGGCTACACCTTC. As protein: CASRPRGGYTF. The chain recombines TRBV12-3 or TRBV12-4 with TRBJ1-2, with unresolved D. The CDR3 has 11 amino acids. V was shortened by 6 bases and J by 7 bases, with 9 bases between the two germline ends.

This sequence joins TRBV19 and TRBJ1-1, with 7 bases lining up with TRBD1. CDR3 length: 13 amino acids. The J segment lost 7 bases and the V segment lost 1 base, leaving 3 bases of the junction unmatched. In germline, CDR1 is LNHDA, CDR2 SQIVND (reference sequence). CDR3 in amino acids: CASSIGGTVEAFF. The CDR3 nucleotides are TGTGCCAGTAGTATAGGTGGGACAGTTGAAGCTTTCTTT.

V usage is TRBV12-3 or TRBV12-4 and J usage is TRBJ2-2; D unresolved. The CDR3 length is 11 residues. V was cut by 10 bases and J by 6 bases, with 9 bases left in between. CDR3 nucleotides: TGTGCCACCTACCCGGCCGGGGAGCTGTTTTTT. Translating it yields CATYPAGELFF.

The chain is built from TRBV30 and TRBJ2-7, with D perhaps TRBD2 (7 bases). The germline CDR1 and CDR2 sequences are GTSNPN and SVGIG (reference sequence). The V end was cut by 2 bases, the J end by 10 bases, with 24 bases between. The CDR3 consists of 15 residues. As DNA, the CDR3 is TGTGCCTGGAGTAATCCACCTGGGGGGGCGTTCGATCAGTACTTC. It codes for CAWSNPPGGAFDQYF. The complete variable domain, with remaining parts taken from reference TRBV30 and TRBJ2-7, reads SQTIHQWPATLVQPVGSPLSLECTVEGTSNPNLYWYRQAAGRGLQLLFYSVGIGQISSEVPQNLSASRPQDRQFILSSKKLLLSDSGFYLCAWSNPPGGAFDQYFGPGTRLTVT.

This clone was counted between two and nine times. Written as DNA, the CDR3 is TGTGCCACCAGTGATTTTAACCTAGCGGGAGGGCCACGCGAGCAGTTCTTC. This encodes CATSDFNLAGGPREQFF. The rearrangement uses TRBV24-1 and TRBJ2-1, with 12 bases fitting TRBD2. Germline V gene lookup returns CDR1 KGHDR and CDR2 SFDVKD. J was trimmed by 10 bases and V by 1 base; bases with no gene match: 10. The CDR3 totals 17 residues.

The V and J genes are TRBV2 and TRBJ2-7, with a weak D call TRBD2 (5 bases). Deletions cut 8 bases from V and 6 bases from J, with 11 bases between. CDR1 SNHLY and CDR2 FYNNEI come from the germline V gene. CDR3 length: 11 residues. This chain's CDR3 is CASRLAGEQYF. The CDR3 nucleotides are TGTGCCAGCCGCCTAGCTGGCGAGCAGTACTTC.

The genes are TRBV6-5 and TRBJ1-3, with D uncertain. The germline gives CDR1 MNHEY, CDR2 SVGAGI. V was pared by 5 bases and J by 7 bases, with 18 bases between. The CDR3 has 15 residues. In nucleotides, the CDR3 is TGTGCCAGCAGTCTGAGTTCAGGACCGGGGAACACCATATATTTT. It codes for CASSLSSGPGNTIYF.

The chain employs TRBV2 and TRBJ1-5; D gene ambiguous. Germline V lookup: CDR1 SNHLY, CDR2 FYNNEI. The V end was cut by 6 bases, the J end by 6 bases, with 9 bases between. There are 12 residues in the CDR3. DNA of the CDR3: TGTGCCAGCAGGCTAGGGAGTCAGCCCCAGCATTTT. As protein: CASRLGSQPQHF.

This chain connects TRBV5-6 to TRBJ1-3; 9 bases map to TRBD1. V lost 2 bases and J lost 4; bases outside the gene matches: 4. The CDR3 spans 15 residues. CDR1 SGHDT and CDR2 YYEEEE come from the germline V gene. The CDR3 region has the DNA TGTGCCAGCAGCTTTGAACAGGGGGCAGGAAACACCATATATTTT. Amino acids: CASSFEQGAGNTIYF.

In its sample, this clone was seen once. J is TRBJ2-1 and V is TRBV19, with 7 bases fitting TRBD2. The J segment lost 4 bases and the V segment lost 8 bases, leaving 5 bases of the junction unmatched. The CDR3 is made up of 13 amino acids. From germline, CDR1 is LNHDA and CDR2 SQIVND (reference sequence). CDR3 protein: CASEWGGYNEQFF. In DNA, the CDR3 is TGTGCCAGTGAATGGGGGGGGTACAATGAGCAGTTCTTC.

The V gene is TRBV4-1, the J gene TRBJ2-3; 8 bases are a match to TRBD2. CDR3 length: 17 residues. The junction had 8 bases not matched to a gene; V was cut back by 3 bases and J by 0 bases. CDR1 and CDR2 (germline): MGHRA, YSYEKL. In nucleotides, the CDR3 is TGCGCCAGCAGCCACCCTGGAGTAGCGGGGAGCACAGATACGCAGTATTTT. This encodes CASSHPGVAGSTDTQYF.

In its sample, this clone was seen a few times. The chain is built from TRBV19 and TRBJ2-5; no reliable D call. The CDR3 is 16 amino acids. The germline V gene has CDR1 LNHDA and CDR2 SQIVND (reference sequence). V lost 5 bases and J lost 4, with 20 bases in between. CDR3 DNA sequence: TGTGCCAGTAGTTTCTATCTTATCTCTAAGCCAGAGACCCAGTACTTC. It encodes CASSFYLISKPETQYF.

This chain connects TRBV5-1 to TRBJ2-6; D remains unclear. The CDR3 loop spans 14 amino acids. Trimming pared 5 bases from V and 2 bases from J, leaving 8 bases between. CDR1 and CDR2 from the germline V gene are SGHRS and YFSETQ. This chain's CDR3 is CASSSVAGANVLTF. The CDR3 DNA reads TGCGCCAGCAGTTCGGTCGCTGGGGCCAACGTCCTGACTTTC.

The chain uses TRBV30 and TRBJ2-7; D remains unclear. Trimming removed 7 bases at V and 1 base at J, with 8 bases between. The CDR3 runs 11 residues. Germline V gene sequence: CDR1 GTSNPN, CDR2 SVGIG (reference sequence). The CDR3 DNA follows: TGTGCCTTCTCACGGTCCTACGAGCAGTACTTC. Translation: CAFSRSYEQYF.